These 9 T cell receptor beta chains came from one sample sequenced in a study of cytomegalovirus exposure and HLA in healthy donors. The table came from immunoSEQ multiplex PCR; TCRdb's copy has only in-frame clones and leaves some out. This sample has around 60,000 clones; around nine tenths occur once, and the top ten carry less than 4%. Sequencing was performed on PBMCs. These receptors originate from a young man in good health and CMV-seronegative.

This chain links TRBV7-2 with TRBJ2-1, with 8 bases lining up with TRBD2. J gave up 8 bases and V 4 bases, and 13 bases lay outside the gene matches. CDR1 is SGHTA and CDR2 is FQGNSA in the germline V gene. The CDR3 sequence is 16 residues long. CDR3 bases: TGTGCCAGCAGCTCCTTAGCGGGACGAGGTTCTCATGAGCAGTTCTTC. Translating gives CASSSLAGRGSHEQFF.

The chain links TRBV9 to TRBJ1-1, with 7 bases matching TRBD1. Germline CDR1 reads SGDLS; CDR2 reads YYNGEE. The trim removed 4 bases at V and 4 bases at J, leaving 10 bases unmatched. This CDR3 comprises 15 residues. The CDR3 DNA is TGTGCCAGCAGCAAAACCGGGACAGATCTCACTGAAGCTTTCTTT. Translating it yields CASSKTGTDLTEAFF.

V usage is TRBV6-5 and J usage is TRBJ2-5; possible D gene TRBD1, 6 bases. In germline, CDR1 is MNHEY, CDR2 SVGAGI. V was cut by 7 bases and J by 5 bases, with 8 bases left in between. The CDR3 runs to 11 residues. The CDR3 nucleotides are TGTGCCAGCACTAGGGGGGAGACCCAGTACTTC. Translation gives CASTRGETQYF.

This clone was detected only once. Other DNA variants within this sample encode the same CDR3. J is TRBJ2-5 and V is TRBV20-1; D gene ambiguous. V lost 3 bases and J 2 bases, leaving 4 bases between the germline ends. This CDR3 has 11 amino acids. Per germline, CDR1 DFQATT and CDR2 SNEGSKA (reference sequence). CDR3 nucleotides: TGCAGTGCTAGTCGTCAAGAGACCCAGTACTTC. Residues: CSASRQETQYF.

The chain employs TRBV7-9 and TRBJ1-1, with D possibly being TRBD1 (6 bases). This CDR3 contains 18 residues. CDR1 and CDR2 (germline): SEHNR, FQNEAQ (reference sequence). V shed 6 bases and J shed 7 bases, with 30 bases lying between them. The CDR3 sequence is CASRNSQLSPRGGNEAFF. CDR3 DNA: TGTGCCAGCAGAAATTCCCAGCTTAGTCCCAGGGGAGGGAATGAAGCTTTCTTT.

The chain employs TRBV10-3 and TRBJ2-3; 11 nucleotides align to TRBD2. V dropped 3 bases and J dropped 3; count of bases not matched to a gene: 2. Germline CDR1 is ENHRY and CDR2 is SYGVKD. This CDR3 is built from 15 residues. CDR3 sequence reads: CAISDASGRTDTQYF. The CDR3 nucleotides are TGTGCCATCAGTGACGCTAGCGGGAGGACAGATACGCAGTATTTT.

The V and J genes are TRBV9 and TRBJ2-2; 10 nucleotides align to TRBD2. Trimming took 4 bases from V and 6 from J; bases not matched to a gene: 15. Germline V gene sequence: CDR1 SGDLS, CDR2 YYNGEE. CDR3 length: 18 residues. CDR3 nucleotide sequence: TGTGCCAGCAGCCTCCTAGGGACTAGCGCCCGGGGCTCCGGGGAGCTGTTTTTT. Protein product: CASSLLGTSARGSGELFF.

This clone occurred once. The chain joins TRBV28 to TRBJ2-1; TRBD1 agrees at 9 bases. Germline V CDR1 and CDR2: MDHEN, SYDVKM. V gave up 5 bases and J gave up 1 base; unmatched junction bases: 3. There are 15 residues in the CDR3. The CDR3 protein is CASSEDRGSYNEQFF. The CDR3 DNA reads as TGTGCCAGCAGTGAGGACAGGGGATCCTACAATGAGCAGTTCTTC.

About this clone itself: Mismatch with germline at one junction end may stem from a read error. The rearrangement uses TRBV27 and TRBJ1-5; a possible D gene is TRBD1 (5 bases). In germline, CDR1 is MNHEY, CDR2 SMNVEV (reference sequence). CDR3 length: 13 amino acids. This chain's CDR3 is CASRFRGNQPQHF. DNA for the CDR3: TGTGCCAGCAGATTTAGGGGCAACCAGCCCCAGCATTTT.